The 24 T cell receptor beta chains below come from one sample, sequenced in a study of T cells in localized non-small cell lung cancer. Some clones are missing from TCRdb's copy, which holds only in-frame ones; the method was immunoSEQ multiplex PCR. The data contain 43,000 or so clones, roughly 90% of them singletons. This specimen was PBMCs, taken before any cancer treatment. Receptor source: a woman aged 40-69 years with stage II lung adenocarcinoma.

The CDR3 reads CASSGRLASSYEQYF. The CDR3 DNA is TGTGCCAGCAGCGGCCGACTAGCATCCTCCTACGAGCAGTACTTC. The chain is built from TRBV7-9 and TRBJ2-7, with 7 bases lining up with TRBD2. Germline V gene data show CDR1 as SEHNR and CDR2 as FQNEAQ (reference sequence). The CDR3 is 15 amino acids. After removal of 5 bases from V and 0 bases from J, the junction contained 7 bases not matched to a gene.

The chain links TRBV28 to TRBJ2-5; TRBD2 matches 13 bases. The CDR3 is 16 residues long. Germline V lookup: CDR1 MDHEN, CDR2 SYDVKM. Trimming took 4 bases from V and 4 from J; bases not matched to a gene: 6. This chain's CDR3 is CASSSTSGGAPETQYF. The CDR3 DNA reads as TGTGCCAGCAGTTCTACTAGCGGGGGGGCCCCAGAGACCCAGTACTTC.

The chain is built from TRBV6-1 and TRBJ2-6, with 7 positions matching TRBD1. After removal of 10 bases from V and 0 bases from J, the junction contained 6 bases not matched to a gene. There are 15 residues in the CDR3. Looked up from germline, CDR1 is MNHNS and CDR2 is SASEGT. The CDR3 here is CAIDRASSGANVLTF. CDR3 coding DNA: TGTGCCATCGACAGGGCCAGCTCTGGGGCCAACGTCCTGACTTTC.

The CDR3 region is CASSPIRGGYEQYF. The CDR3 bases are TGCGCCAGCAGCCCGATCAGGGGGGGGTACGAGCAGTACTTC. The chain combines TRBV5-1 with TRBJ2-7; either TRBD1 or TRBD2 may fit D (7 bases each). CDR1 SGHRS and CDR2 YFSETQ come from the germline V gene. The CDR3 contains 14 residues. V shed 4 bases and J shed 4 bases, with 15 bases lying between them.

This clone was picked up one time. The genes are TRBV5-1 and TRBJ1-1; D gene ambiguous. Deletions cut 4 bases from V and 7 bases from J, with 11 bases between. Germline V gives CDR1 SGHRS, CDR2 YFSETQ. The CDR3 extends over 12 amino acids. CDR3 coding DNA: TGCGCCAGCAGCCCCCTTGACGGTGAAGCTTTCTTT. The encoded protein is CASSPLDGEAFF.

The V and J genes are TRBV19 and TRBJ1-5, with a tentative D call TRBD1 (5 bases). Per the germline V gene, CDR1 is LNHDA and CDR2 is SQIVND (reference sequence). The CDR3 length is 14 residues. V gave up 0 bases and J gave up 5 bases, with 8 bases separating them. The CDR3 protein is CASSIEGRDQPQHF. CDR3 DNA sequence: TGTGCCAGTAGTATAGAGGGCAGGGATCAGCCCCAGCATTTT.

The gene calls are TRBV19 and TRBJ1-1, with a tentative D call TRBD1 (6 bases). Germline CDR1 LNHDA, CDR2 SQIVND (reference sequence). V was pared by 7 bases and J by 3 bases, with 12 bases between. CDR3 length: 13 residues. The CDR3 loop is CASTLQGYTEAFF. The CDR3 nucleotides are TGTGCCAGTACCCTACAGGGCTACACTGAAGCTTTCTTT. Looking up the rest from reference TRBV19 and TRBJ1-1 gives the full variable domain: DGGITQSPKYLFRKEGQNVTLSCEQNLNHDAMYWYRQDPGQGLRLIYYSQIVNDFQKGDIAEGYSVSREKKESFPLTVTSAQKNPTAFYLCASTLQGYTEAFFGQGTRLTVV.

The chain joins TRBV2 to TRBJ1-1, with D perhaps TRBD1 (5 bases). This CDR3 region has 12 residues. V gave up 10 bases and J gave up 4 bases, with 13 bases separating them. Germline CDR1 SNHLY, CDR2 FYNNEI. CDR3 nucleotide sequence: TGTGCCATTAAAGGGAGGGGCACTGAAGCTTTCTTT. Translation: CAIKGRGTEAFF.

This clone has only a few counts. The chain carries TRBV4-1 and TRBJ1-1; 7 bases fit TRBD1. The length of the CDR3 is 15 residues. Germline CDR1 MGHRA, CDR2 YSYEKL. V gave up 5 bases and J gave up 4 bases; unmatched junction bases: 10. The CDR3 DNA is TGCGCCAGCAGCAAGGTCGGGACAGCTGGCACTGAAGCTTTCTTT. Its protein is CASSKVGTAGTEAFF.

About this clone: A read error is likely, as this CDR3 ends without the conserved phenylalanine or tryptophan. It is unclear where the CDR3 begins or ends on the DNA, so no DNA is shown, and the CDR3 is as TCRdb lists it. CDR3 residues: CASSPGQV. J is TRBJ1-1 and V is TRBV5-6; the D call in the table, TRBD1, was not verified against the DNA. The CDR3 sequence runs 8 residues, both termini included. Germline CDR1 SGHDT, CDR2 YYEEEE.

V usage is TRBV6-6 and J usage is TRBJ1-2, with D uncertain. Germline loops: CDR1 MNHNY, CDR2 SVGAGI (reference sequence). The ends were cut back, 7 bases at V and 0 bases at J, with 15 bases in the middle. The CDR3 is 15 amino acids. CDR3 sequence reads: CASTPQASPNYGYTF. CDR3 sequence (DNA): TGTGCCAGCACCCCCCAAGCCTCACCTAACTATGGCTACACCTTC.

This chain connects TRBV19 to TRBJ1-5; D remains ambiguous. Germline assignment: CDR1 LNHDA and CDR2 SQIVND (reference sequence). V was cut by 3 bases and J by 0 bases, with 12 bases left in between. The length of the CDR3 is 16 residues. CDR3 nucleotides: TGTGCCAGTAGTATTCCTTGGCGAAATAGCAATCAGCCCCAGCATTTT. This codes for CASSIPWRNSNQPQHF.

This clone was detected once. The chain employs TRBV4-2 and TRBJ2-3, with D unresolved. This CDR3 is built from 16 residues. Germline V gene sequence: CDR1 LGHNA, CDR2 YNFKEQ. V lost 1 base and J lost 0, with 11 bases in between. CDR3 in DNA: TGTGCCAGCAGCCAAGCGGTGGAGCCTAGCACAGATACGCAGTATTTT. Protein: CASSQAVEPSTDTQYF.

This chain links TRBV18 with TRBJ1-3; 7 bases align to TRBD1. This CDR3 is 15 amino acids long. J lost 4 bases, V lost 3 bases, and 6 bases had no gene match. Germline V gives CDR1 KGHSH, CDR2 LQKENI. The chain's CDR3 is CASSPAGTAGNTIYF. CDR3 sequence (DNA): TGTGCCAGCTCACCCGCAGGGACAGCGGGAAACACCATATATTTT.

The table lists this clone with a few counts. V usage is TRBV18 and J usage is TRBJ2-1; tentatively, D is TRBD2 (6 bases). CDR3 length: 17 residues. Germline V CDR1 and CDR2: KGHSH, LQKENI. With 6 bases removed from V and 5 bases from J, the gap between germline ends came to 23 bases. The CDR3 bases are TGTGCCAGCTCCCCGTTACGTGTTGGGACTGGGGACAATGAGCAGTTCTTC. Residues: CASSPLRVGTGDNEQFF.

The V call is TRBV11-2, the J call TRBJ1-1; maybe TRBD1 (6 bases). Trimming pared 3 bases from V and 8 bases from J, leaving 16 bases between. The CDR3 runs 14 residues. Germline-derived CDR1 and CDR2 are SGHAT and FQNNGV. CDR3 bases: TGTGCCAGCAGCTTTGAGGGACACCCATTAGAAGCTTTCTTT. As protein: CASSFEGHPLEAFF.

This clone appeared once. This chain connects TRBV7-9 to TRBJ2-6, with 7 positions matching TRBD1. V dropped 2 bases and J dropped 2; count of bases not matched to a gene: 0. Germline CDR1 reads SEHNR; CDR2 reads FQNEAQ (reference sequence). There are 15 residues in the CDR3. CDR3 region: CASSLTGAGANVLTF. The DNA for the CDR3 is TGTGCCAGCAGCTTAACAGGGGCTGGGGCCAACGTCCTGACTTTC.

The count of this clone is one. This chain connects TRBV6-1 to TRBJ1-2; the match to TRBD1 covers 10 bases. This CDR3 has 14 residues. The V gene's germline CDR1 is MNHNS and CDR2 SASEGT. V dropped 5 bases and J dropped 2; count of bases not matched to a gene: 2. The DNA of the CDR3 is TGTGCCAGCAGTCCGGGACAGGGGAACTATGGCTACACCTTC. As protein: CASSPGQGNYGYTF.

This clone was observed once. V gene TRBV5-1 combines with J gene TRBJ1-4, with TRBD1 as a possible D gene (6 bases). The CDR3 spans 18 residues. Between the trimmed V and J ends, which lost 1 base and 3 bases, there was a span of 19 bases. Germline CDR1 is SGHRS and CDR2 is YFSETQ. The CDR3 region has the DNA TGCGCCAGCAGCTTGTGGGGGGCGGCCCGTTCCGCTAATGAAAAACTGTTTTTT. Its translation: CASSLWGAARSANEKLFF.

In nucleotides, the CDR3 is TGTGCCAGCAGCTTAGGAGGGACGGCTAATGAAAAACTGTTTTTT. Its protein is CASSLGGTANEKLFF. V gene TRBV7-9 combines with J gene TRBJ1-4, with D possibly matching TRBD1 (5 bases). The CDR3 covers 15 residues. Trimming took off 1 base at V and 3 bases at J, with 9 bases between the two ends. Germline V lookup: CDR1 SEHNR, CDR2 FQNEAQ (reference sequence).

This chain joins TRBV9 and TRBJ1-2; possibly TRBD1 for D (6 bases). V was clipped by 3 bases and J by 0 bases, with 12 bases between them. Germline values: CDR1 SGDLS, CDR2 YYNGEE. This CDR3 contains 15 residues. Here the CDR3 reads CASSDRDNPNYGYTF. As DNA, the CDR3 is TGTGCCAGCAGCGATCGGGACAACCCTAACTATGGCTACACCTTC.

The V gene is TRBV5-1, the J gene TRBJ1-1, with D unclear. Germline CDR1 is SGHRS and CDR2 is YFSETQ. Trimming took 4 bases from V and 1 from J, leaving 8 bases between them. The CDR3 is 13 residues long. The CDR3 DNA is TGCGCCAGCAGCCCCAGCTGGAACACTGAAGCTTTCTTT. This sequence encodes CASSPSWNTEAFF.

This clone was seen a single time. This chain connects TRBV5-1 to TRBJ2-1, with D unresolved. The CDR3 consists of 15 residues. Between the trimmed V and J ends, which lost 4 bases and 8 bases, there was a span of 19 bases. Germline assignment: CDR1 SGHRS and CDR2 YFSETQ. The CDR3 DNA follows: TGCGCCAGCAGCCAACGGTCAAGTCAAGGGTATGAGCAGTTCTTC. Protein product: CASSQRSSQGYEQFF.

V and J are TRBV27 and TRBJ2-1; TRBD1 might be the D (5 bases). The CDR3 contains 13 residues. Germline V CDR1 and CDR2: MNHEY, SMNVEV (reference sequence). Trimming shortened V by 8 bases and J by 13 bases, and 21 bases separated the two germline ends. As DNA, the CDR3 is TGTGCCAGCGATTTAGGCAGGGCCCTTGCTCAGTTCTTC. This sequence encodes CASDLGRALAQFF.